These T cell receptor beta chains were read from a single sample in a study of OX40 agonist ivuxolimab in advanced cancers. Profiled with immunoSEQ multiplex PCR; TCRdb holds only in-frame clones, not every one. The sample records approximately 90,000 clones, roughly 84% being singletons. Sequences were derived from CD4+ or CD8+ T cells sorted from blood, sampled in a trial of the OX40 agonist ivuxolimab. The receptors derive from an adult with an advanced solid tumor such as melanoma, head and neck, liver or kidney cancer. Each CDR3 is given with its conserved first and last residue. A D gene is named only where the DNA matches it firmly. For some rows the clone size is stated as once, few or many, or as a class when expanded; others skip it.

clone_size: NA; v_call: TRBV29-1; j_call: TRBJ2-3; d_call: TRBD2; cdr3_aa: CSVYGGTSTDTQYF; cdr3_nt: TGCAGCGTGTACGGGGGGACTAGCACAGATACGCAGTATTTT
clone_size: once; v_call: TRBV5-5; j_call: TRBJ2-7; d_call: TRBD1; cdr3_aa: CASSWEDRVYEQYF; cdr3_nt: TGTGCCAGCAGCTGGGAGGACAGGGTCTACGAGCAGTACTTC
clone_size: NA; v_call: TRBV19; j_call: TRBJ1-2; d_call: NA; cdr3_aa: CASSMGLPSDLYGYTF; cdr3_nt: TGTGCCAGTAGTATGGGACTCCCCTCAGACCTCTATGGCTACACCTTC
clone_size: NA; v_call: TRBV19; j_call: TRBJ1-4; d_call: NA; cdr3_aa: CASRPLNGGEKLFF; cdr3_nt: TGTGCCAGTAGACCCCTTAACGGCGGTGAAAAACTGTTTTTT
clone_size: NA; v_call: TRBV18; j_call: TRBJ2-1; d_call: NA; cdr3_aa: CASSPGRTDYNEQFF; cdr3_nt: TGTGCCAGCTCACCAGGCAGGACAGACTACAATGAGCAGTTCTTC
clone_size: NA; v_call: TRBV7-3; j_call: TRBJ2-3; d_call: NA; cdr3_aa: CASSLGSGVGDTQYF; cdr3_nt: TGTGCCAGCAGCTTAGGCTCGGGGGTCGGAGATACGCAGTATTTT
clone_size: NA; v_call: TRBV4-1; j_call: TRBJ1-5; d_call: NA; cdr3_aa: CASSGGGQPQHF; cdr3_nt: TGCGCCAGCAGCGGAGGAGGCCAGCCCCAGCATTTT
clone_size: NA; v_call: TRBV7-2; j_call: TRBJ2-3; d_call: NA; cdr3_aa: CASSLFMNTQYF; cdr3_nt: TGTGCCAGCAGCTTATTTATGAATACGCAGTATTTT
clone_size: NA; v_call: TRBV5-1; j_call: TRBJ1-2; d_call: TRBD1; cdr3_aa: CASSLDTTGEGGYTF; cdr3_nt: TGCGCCAGCAGCTTGGATACGACAGGGGAGGGTGGCTACACCTTC
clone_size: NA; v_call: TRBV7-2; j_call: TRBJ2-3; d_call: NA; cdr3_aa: CASRITDTQYF; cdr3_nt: TGTGCCAGCAGAATTACAGATACGCAGTATTTT
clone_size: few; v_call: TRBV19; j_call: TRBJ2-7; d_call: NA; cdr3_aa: CASSSRQSYEQYF; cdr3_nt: TGTGCCAGTAGTTCCAGACAGTCCTACGAGCAGTACTTC
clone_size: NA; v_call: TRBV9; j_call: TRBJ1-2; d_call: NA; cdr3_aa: CASSVWEQGGGYTF; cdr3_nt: TGTGCCAGCAGCGTATGGGAACAGGGTGGTGGCTACACCTTC
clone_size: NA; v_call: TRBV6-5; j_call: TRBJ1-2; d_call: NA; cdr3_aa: CASSYERAGNGYTF; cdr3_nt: TGTGCCAGCAGTTACGAGCGGGCAGGGAATGGCTACACCTTC
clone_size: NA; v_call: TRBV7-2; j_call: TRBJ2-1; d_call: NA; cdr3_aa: CASRLAGTREFF; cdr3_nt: TGTGCCAGCAGGTTAGCCGGGACAAGGGAATTCTTC
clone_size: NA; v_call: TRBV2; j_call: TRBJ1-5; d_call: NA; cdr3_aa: CASNQGKSQPQHF; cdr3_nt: TGTGCCAGCAATCAGGGAAAGAGTCAGCCCCAGCATTTT
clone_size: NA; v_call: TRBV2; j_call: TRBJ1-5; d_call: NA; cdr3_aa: CASSELGGYSNQPQHF; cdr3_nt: TGTGCCAGCAGTGAACTTGGAGGATATAGCAATCAGCCCCAGCATTTT
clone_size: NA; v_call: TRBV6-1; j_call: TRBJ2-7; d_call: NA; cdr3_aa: CASSEAIEQYF; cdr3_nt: TGTGCCAGCAGTGAAGCGATAGAGCAGTACTTC
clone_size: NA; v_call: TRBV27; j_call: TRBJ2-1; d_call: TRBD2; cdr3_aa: CASSKPSGGGSDNEQFF; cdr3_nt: TGTGCCAGCAGTAAACCTAGCGGGGGGGGGAGCGACAATGAGCAGTTCTTC
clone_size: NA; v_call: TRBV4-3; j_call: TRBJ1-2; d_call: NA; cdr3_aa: CASSQSSVANYGYTF; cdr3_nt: TGCGCCAGCAGCCAGTCGAGCGTAGCTAACTATGGCTACACCTTC
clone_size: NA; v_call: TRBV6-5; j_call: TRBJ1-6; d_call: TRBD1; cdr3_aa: CASSTGTGGNSPLHF; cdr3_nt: TGTGCCAGCAGCACCGGGACAGGAGGCAATTCACCCCTCCACTTT
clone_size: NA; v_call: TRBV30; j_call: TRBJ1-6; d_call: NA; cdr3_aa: CAWAGAANNSPLHF; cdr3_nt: TGTGCCTGGGCCGGAGCGGCCAATAATTCACCCCTCCACTTT
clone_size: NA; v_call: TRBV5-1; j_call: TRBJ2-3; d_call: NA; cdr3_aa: CASTTGRPSPDTQYF; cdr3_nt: TGCGCCAGCACCACCGGGCGTCCCAGTCCCGATACGCAGTATTTT
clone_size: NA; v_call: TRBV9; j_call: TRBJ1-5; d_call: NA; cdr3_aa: CASSVESAGIMPQHF; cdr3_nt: TGTGCCAGCAGCGTAGAGTCTGCAGGCATCATGCCCCAGCATTTT
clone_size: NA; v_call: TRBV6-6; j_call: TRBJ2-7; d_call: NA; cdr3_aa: CASTYGLFPHEQYF; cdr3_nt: TGTGCCAGCACCTACGGGCTATTCCCCCACGAGCAGTACTTC
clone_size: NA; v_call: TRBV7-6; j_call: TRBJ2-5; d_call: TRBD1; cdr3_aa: CVSSAGTANLGETQYF; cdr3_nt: TGTGTCAGCAGCGCTGGGACAGCGAACCTCGGAGAGACCCAGTACTTC
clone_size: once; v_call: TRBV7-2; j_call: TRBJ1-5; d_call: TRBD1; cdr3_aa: CASTPDRYQPQHF; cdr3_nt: TGTGCCAGCACCCCGGACAGGTATCAGCCCCAGCATTTT
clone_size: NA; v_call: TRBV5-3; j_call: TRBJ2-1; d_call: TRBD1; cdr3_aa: CARSLPQGTYNEQFF; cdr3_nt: TGTGCCAGAAGCTTACCACAGGGGACCTACAATGAGCAGTTCTTC
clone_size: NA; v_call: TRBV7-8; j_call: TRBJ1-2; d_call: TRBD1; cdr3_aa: CASSFAQGTEIYTF; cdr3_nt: TGTGCCAGCAGCTTCGCGCAAGGGACAGAGATTTACACCTTC
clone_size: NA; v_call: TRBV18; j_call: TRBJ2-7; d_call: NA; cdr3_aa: CASSPGYEQYF; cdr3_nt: TGTGCCAGCTCACCCGGCTACGAGCAGTACTTC
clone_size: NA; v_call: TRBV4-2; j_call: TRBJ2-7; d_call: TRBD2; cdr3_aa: CASSQGGGDEQYF; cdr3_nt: TGTGCCAGCAGCCAAGGGGGGGGAGACGAGCAGTACTTC
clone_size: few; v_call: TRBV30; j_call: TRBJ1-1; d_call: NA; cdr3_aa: CAWGGGGTEAFF; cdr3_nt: TGTGCCTGGGGGGGAGGCGGCACTGAAGCTTTCTTT
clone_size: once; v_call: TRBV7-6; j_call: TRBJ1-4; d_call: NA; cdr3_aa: CASSLESRVGEELFF; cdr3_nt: TGTGCCAGCAGCTTAGAATCGCGAGTCGGGGAAGAACTGTTTTTT
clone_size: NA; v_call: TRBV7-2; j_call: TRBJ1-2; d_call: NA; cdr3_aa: CASSLGDYGYTF; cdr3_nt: TGTGCCAGCAGCTTAGGAGACTATGGCTACACCTTC
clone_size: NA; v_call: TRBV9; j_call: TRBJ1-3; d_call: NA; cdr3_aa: CASSVYGSGNTIYF; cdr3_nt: TGTGCCAGCAGCGTTTACGGCTCTGGAAACACCATATATTTT
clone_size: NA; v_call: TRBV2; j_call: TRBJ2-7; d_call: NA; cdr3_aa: CASTPARYPYEQYF; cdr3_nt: TGTGCCAGCACCCCAGCTAGGTACCCCTACGAGCAGTACTTC
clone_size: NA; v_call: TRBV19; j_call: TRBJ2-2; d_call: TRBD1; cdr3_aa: CATDRETNTGELFF; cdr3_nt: TGTGCCACCGACAGGGAGACGAACACCGGGGAGCTGTTTTTT
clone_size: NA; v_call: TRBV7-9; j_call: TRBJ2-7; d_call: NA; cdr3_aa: CASSLQAGSYEQYF; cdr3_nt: TGTGCCAGCAGCTTACAGGCAGGGTCATACGAGCAGTACTTC
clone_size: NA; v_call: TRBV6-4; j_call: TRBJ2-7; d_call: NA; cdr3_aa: CASSSPEGENEQYF; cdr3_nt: TGTGCCAGCAGTTCTCCGGAGGGGGAAAACGAGCAGTACTTC
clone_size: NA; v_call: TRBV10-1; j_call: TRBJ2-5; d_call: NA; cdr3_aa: CARKAAGRTVLETQYF; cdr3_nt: TGCGCCAGGAAGGCAGCAGGCCGGACAGTACTTGAGACCCAGTACTTC
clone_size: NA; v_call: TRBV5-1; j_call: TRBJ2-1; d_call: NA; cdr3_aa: CASSPVVQGKGNEQFF; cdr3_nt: TGCGCCAGCAGCCCCGTGGTCCAGGGGAAGGGGAACGAGCAGTTCTTC
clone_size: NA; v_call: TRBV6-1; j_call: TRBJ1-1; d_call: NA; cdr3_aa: CASSAGGAAFF; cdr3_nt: TGTGCCAGCAGTGCCGGAGGTGCAGCTTTCTTT
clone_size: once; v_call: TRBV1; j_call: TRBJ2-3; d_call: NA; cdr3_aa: CTSSPSSGGTDTQYF; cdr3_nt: TGCACCAGCAGCCCCTCTTCGGGGGGCACAGATACGCAGTATTTT
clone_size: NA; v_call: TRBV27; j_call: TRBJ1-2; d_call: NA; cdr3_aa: CASSLQRNYGYTF; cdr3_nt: TGTGCCAGCAGTCTCCAGAGGAACTATGGCTACACCTTC
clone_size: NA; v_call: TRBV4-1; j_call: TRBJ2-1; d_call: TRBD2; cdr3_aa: CASSQDQAGGPWFGHEQFF; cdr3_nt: TGCGCCAGCAGCCAAGATCAAGCGGGGGGGCCTTGGTTTGGCCATGAGCAGTTCTTC
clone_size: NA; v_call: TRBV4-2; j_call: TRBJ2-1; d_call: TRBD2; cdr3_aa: CASSQHTPRLAGGQRNEQFF; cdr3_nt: TGTGCCAGCAGCCAACACACCCCAAGACTAGCGGGGGGACAACGTAATGAGCAGTTCTTC
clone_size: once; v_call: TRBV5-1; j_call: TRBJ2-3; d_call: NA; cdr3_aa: CASSLAGRVPTDTQYF; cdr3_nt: TGCGCCAGCAGCTTGGCGGGACGGGTGCCCACAGATACGCAGTATTTT
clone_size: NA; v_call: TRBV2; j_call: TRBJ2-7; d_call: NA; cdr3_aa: CASSERQSSYEQYF; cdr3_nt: TGTGCCAGCAGTGAGAGGCAGTCCTCCTACGAGCAGTACTTC
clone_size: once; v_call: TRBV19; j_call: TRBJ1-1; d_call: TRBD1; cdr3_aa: CASSPRSGGQGVRGSNTEAFF; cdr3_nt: TGTGCCAGTAGTCCCCGGAGTGGGGGACAGGGGGTGAGGGGATCGAACACTGAAGCTTTCTTT